This TCR beta chain was obtained from a study of identifying expanded T cells in peripheral blood. With regard to this clone: The target antigen is unknown.

Study outcomes and limitations: Over approximately two and four weeks, about 16 and 19 clones changed, versus 1.2 between replicates. Variance in clone template counts between two-week samples significantly increased with total template count across all healthy donors.

The CDR3 has 13 amino acids. V was cut by 4 bases and J by 8 bases, with 14 bases left in between. Looked up from germline, CDR1 is MNHEY and CDR2 is SVGAGI. This table comes from immunoSEQ multiplex PCR, and its TCRdb copy is limited to in-frame clones, with some not included. The table shows 70,000 to 95,000 clones, with over 85% occurring only once. During the collection period, no donor immune events like infections were recorded. The V and J genes are TRBV6-5 and TRBJ1-2; D perhaps matches TRBD1 (6 bases). The sequence came from a person between 18 and 70 years old in good health. The sequenced sample consisted of blood. CDR3 region: CASSSPGTLGYTF. CDR3 nucleotide sequence: TGTGCCAGCAGTTCCCCAGGGACACTCGGCTACACCTTC.